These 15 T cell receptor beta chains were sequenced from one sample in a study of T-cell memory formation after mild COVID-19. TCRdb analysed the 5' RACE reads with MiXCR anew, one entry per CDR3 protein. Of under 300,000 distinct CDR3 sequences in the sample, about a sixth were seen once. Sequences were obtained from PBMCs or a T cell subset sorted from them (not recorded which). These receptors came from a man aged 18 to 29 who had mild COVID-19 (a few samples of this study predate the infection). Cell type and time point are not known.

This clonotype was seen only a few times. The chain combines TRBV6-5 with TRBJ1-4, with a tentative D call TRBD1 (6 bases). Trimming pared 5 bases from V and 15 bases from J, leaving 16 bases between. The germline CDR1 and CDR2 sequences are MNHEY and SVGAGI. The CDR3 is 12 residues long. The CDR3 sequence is CASSPSPGHLFF. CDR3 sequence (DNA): TGTGCCAGCAGTCCTAGCCCGGGACACTTGTTTTTT.

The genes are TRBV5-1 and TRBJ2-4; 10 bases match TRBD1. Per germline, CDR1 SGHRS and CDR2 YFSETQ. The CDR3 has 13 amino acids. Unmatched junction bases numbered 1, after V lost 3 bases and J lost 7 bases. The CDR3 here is CASSWGQGNIQYF. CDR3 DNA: TGCGCCAGCAGCTGGGGACAGGGGAACATTCAGTACTTC.

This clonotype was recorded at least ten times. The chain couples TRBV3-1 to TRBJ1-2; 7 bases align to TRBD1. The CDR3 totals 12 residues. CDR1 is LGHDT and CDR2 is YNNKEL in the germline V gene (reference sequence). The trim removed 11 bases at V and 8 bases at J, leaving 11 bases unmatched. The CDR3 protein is CAGQDRTGGYTF. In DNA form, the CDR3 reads TGTGCCGGGCAGGACAGGACGGGAGGCTACACCTTC.

CDR3 coding DNA: TGTGCCAGCAGCTTGGGGGGGTGGAATCAGCCCCAGCATTTT. Translated, it gives CASSLGGWNQPQHF. The chain recombines TRBV5-6 with TRBJ1-5; the D gene is possibly TRBD1 (5 bases). The CDR3 length is 14 residues. Germline V gene sequence: CDR1 SGHDT, CDR2 YYEEEE. V lost 0 bases to trimming and J lost 4 bases, with 8 bases between them.

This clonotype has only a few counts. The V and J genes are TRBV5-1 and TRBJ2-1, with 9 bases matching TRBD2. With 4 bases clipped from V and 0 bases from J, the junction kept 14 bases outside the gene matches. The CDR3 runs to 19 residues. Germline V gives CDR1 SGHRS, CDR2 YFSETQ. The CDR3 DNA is TGCGCCAGCAGCGTGGAGTGGCTAGCGGGGACGAGCTCCTACAATGAGCAGTTCTTC. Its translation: CASSVEWLAGTSSYNEQFF.

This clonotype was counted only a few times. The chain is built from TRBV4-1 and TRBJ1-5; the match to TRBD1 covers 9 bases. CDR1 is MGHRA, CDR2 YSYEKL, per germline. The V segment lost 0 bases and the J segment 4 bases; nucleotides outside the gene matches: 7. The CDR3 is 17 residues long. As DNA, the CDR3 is TGCGCCAGCAGCCAAGATCCGGGACAGGGAGTGAATCAGCCCCAGCATTTT. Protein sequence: CASSQDPGQGVNQPQHF.

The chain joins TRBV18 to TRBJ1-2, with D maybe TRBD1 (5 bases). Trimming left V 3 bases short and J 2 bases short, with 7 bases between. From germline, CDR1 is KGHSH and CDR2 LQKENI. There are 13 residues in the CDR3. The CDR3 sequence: CASSPGTNYGYTF. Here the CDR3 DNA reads TGTGCCAGCTCACCGGGGACGAACTATGGCTACACCTTC.

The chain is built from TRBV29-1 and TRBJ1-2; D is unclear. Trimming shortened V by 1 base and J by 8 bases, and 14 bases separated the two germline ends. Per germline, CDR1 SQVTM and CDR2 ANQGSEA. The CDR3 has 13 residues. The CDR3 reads CSVEGREVRGYTF. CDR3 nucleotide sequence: TGCAGCGTTGAAGGACGGGAAGTGCGGGGCTACACCTTC.

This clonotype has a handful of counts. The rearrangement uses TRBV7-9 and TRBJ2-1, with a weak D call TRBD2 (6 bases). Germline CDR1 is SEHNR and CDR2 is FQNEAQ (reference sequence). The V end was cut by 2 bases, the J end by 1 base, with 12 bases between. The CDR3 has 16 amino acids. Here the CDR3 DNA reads TGTGCCAGCAGCTTACCGGGAGCGGGTTCCTACAATGAGCAGTTCTTC. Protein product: CASSLPGAGSYNEQFF.

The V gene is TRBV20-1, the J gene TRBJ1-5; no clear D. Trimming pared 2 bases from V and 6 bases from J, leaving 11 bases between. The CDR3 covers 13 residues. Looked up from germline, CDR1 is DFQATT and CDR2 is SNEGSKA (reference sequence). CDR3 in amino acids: CSARSSSRQPQHF. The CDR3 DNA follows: TGCAGTGCTAGATCCTCTTCGCGTCAGCCCCAGCATTTT.

The CDR3: CSARPTGIRETQYF. The CDR3 DNA follows: TGCAGTGCTAGACCGACCGGGATCCGGGAGACCCAGTACTTC. The rearrangement links TRBV20-1 to TRBJ2-5, with a tentative D call TRBD2 (5 bases). Trimming shortened V by 2 bases and J by 5 bases, and 15 bases separated the two germline ends. Germline V gives CDR1 DFQATT, CDR2 SNEGSKA (reference sequence). The CDR3 extends over 14 amino acids.

CDR3 in amino acids: CATSDSLLAVNTGELFF. The CDR3 coding sequence is TGTGCCACCAGTGATTCCCTACTAGCGGTGAACACCGGGGAGCTGTTTTTT. The chain couples TRBV24-1 to TRBJ2-2; 8 nucleotides align to TRBD2. CDR1 KGHDR and CDR2 SFDVKD come from the germline V gene. The CDR3 is 17 amino acids. The trim removed 2 bases at V and 1 base at J, leaving 5 bases unmatched.

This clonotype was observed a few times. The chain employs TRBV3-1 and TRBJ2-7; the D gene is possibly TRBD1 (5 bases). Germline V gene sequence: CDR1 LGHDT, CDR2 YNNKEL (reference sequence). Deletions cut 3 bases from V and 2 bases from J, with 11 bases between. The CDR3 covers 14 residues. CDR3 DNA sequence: TGTGCCAGCAGCCAGCAGGGCGCTACCTACGAGCAGTACTTC. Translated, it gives CASSQQGATYEQYF.

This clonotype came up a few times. For the CDR3, the DNA is TGTGCCAGCAGCTCTAGCGGGGGGGCCATCGCTACGCAGTATTTT. Translating it yields CASSSSGGAIATQYF. The chain is built from TRBV7-8 and TRBJ2-3; TRBD2 matches 12 bases. The germline gives CDR1 SGHVS, CDR2 FQNEAQ. The junction had 7 bases not matched to a gene; V was cut back by 4 bases and J by 8 bases. The CDR3 extends over 15 amino acids.

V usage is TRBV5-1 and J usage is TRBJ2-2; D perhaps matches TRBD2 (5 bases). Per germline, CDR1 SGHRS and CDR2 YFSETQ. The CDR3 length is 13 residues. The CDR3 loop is CTRGRRSTGELFF. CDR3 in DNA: TGCACCCGGGGTAGGAGAAGCACCGGGGAGCTGTTTTTT.